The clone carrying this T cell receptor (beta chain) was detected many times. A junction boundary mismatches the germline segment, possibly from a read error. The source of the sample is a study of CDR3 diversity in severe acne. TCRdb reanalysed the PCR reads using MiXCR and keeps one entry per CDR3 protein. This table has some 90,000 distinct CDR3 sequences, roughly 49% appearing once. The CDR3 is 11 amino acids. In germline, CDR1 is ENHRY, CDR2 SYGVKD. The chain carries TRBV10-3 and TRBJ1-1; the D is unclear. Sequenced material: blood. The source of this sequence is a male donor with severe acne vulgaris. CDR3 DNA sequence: TGTGCCATCAGTGCATCGGGTTTAGAGATCTTT. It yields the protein CAISASGLEIF.